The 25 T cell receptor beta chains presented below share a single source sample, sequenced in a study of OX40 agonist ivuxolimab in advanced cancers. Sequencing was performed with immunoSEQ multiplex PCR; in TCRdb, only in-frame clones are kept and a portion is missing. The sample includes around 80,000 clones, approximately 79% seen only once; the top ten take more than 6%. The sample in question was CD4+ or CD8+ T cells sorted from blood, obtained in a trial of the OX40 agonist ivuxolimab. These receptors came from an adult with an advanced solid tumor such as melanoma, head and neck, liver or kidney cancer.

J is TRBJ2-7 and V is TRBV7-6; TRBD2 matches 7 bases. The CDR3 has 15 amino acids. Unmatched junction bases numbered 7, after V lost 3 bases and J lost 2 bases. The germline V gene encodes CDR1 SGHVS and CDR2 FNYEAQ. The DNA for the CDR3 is TGTGCCAGCAGCTTGGGGGGAGGGTACACCTACGAGCAGTACGTC. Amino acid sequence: CASSLGGGYTYEQYV.

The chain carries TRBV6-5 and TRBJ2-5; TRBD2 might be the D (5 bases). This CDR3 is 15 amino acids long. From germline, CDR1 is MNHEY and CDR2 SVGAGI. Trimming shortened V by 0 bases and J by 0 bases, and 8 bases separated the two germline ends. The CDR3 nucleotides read TGTGCCAGCAGTTACTCGGCAGCGGACCAAGAGACCCAGTACTTC. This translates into CASSYSAADQETQYF.

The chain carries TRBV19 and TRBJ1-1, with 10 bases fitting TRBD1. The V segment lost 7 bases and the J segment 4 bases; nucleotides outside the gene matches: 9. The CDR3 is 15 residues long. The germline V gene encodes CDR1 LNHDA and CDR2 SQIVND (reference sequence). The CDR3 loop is CASITAWTGGTEAFF. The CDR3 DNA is TGTGCCAGTATTACCGCCTGGACAGGGGGCACTGAAGCTTTCTTT.

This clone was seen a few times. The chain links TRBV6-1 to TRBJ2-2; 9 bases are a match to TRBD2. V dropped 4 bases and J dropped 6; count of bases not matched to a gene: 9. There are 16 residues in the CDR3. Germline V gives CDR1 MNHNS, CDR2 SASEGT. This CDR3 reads CASSVLAGGPSGELFF. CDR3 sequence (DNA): TGTGCCAGCAGTGTTCTTGCGGGGGGGCCCTCCGGGGAGCTGTTTTTT.

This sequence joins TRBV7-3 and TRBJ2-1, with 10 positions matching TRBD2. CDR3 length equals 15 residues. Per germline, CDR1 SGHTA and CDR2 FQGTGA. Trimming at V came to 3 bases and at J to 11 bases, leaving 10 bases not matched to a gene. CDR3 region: CASSFQAGGGSQQFF. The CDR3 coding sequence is TGTGCCAGCAGCTTCCAAGCGGGAGGGGGGAGCCAGCAGTTCTTC. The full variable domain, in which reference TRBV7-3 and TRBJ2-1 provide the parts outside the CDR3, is GAGVSQTPSNKVTEKGKYVELRCDPISGHTALYWYRQSLGQGPEFLIYFQGTGAADDSGLPNDRFFAVRPEGSVSTLKIQRTERGDSAVYLCASSFQAGGGSQQFFGPGTRLTVL.

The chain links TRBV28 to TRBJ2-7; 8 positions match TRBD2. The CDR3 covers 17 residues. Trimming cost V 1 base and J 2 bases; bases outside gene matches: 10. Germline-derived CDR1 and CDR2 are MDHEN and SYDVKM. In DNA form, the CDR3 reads TGTGCCAGCAGTTTATTGGGCGGGGGGCTCGAGACCTACGAGCAGTACTTC. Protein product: CASSLLGGGLETYEQYF.

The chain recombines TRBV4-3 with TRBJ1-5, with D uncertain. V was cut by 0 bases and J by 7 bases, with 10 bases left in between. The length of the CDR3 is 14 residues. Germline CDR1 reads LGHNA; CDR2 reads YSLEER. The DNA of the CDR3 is TGCGCCAGCAGCCAAGACATTCCGGGACAGCCCCAGCATTTT. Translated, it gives CASSQDIPGQPQHF.

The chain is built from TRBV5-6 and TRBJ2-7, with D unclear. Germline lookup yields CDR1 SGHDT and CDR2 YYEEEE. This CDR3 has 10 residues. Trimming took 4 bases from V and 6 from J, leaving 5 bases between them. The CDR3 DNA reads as TGTGCCAGCAGCCCTTCCGAGCAGTACTTC. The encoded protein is CASSPSEQYF.

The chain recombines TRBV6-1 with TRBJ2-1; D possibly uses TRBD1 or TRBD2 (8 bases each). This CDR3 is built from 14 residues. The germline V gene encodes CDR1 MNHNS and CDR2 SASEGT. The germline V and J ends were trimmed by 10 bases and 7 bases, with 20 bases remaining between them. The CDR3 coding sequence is TGTGCCACCGGGAGGGGACAGGCTGATAATGAGCAGTTCTTC. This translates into CATGRGQADNEQFF.

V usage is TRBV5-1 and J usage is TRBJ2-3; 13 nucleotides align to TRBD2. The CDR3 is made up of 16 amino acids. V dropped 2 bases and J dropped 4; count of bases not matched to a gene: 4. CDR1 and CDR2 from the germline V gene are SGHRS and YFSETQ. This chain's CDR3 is CASSFRLAGGPDTQYF. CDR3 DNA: TGCGCCAGCAGCTTTAGACTAGCGGGGGGACCAGATACGCAGTATTTT.

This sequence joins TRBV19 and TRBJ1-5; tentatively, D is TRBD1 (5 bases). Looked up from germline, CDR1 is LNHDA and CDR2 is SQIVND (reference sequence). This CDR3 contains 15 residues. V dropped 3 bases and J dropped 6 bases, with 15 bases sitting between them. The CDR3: CASSIPPEGSQPQHF. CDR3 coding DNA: TGTGCCAGTAGTATTCCCCCCGAGGGGAGTCAGCCCCAGCATTTT. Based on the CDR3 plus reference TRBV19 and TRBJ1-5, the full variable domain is DGGITQSPKYLFRKEGQNVTLSCEQNLNHDAMYWYRQDPGQGLRLIYYSQIVNDFQKGDIAEGYSVSREKKESFPLTVTSAQKNPTAFYLCASSIPPEGSQPQHFGDGTRLSIL.

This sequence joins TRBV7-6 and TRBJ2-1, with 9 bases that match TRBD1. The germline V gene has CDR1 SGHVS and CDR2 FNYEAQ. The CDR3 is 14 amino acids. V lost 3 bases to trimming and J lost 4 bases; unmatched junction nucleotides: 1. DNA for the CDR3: TGTGCCAGCAGCTTGGACAGGGGTTACAATGAGCAGTTCTTC. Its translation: CASSLDRGYNEQFF.

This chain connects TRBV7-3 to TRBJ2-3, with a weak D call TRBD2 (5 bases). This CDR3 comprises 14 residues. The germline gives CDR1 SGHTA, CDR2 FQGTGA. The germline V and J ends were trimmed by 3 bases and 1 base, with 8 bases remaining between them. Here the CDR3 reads CASSLSGRTDTQYF. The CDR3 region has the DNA TGTGCCAGCAGCTTGAGCGGCCGCACAGATACGCAGTATTTT.

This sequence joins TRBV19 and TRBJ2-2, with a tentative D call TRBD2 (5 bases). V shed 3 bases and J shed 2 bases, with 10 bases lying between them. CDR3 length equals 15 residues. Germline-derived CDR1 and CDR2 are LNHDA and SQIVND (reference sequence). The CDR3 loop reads CASSIGGDNTGELFF. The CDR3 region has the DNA TGTGCCAGTAGTATCGGAGGTGACAACACCGGGGAGCTGTTTTTT.

CDR3 amino acids: CASSLGPGWNNEQFF. The CDR3 nucleotides read TGCGCCAGCAGCTTGGGCCCGGGCTGGAACAATGAGCAGTTCTTC. The V call is TRBV5-1, the J call TRBJ2-1, with D unclear. Trimming took off 0 bases at V and 5 bases at J, with 12 bases between the two ends. The CDR3 has 15 residues. Germline values: CDR1 SGHRS, CDR2 YFSETQ.

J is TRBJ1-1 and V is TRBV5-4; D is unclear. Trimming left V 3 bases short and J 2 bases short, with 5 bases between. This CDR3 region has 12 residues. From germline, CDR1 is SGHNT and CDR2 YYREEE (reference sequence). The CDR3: CASSSANTEAFF. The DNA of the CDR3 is TGTGCCAGCAGCTCCGCCAACACTGAAGCTTTCTTT.

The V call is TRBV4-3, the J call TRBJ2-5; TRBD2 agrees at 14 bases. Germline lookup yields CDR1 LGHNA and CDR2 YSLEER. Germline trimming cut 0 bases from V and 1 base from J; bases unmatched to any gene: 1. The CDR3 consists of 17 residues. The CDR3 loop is CASSQEGLAGVQETQYF. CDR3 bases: TGCGCCAGCAGCCAAGAGGGACTAGCGGGAGTCCAAGAGACCCAGTACTTC.

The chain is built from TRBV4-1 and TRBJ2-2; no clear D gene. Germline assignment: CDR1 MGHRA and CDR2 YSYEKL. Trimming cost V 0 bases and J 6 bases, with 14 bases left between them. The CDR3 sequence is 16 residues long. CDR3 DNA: TGCGCCAGCAGCCAAGATCCCATATTTCGACCCGGGGAGCTGTTTTTT. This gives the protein CASSQDPIFRPGELFF.

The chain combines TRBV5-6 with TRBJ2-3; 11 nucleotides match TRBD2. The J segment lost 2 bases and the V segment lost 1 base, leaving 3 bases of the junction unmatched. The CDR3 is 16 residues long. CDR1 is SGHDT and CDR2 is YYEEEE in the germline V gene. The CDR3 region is CASSLTSGGLTDTQYF. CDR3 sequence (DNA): TGTGCCAGCAGCTTGACTAGCGGGGGCCTCACAGATACGCAGTATTTT.

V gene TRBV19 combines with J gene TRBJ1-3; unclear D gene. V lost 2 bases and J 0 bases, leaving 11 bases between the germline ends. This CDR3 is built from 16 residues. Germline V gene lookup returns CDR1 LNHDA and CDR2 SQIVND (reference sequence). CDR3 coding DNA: TGTGCCAGTAGTATACGCGCCAGCAGCTCTGGAAACACCATATATTTT. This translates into CASSIRASSSGNTIYF.

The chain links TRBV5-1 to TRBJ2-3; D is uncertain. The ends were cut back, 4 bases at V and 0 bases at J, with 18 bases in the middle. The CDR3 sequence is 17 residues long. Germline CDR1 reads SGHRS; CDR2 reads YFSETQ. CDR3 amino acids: CASSRSDSPLSTDTQYF. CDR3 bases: TGCGCCAGCAGCCGTTCAGACTCTCCTCTTAGCACAGATACGCAGTATTTT.

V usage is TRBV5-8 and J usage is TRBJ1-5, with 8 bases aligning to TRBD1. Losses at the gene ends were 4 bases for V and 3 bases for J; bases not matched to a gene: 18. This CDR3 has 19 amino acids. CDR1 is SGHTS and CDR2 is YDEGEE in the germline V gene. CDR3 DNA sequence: TGTGCCAGCAGCCCAAGCTTGAGAAGGGACAGGAAACCCAATCAGCCCCAGCATTTT. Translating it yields CASSPSLRRDRKPNQPQHF. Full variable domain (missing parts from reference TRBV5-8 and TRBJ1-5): EAGVTQSPTHLIKTRGQQATLRCSPISGHTSVYWYQQALGLGLQFLLWYDEGEERNRGNFPPRFSGRQFPNYSSELNVNALELEDSALYLCASSPSLRRDRKPNQPQHFGDGTRLSIL.

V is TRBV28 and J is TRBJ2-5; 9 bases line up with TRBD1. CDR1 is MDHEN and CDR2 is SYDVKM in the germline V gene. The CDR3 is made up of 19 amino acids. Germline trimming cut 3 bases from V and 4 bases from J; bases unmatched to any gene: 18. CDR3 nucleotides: TGTGCCAGCAGTTTCGAACTGGAAGCTTCGGAACAGGGGGCAGAGACCCAGTACTTC. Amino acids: CASSFELEASEQGAETQYF.

The CDR3 is CASTPTGQNTEAFF. The CDR3 DNA follows: TGTGCCAGCACACCTACGGGACAGAACACTGAAGCTTTCTTT. The V and J genes are TRBV5-4 and TRBJ1-1, with D perhaps matching TRBD1 (6 bases). V dropped 6 bases and J dropped 1 base, with 13 bases sitting between them. The germline CDR1 and CDR2 sequences are SGHNT and YYREEE (reference sequence). There are 14 residues in the CDR3.

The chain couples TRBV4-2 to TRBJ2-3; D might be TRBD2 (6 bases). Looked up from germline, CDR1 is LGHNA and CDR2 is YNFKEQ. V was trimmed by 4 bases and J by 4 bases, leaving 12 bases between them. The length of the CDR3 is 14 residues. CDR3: CASSPAGHPDTQYF. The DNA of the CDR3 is TGTGCCAGCAGCCCAGCGGGTCATCCAGATACGCAGTATTTT.